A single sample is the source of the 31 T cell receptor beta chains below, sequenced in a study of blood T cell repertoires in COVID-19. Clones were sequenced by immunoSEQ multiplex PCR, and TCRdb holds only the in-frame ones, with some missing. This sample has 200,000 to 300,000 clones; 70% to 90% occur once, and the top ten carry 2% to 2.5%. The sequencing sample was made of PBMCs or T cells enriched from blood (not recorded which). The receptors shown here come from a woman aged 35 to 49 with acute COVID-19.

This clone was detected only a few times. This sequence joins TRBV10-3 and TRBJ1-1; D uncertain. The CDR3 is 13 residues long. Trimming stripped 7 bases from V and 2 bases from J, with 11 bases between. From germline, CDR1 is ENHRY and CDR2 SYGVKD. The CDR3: CAIMVGYNTEAFF. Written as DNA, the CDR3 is TGTGCCATCATGGTCGGGTACAACACTGAAGCTTTCTTT.

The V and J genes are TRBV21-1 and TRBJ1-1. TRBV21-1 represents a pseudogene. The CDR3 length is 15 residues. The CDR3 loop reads CASSKAPQRKSEAFF. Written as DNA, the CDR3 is TGTGCCAGCAGCAAAGCGCCCCAGAGGAAGTCTGAAGCTTTCTTT.

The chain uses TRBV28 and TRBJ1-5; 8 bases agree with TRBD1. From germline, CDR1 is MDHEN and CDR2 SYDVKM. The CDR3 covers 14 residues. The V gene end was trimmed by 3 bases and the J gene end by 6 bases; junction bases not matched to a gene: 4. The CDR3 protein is CASSFSDRVQPQHF. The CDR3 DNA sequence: TGTGCCAGCAGTTTCTCGGACAGGGTTCAGCCCCAGCATTTT.

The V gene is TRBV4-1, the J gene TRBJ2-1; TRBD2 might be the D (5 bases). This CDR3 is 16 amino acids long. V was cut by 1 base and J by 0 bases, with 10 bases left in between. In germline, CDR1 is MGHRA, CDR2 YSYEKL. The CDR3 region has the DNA TGCGCCAGCAGCCAAGGGGAGTTAAGCTCCTACAATGAGCAGTTCTTC. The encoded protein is CASSQGELSSYNEQFF.

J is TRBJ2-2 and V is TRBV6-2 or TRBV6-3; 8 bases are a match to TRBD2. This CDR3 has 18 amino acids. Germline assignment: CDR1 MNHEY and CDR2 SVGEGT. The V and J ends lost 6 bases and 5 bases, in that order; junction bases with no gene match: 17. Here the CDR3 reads CASSRTERAGVWTGELFF. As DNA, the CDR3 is TGTGCCAGCAGCCGGACCGAAAGAGCGGGAGTGTGGACCGGGGAGCTGTTTTTT.

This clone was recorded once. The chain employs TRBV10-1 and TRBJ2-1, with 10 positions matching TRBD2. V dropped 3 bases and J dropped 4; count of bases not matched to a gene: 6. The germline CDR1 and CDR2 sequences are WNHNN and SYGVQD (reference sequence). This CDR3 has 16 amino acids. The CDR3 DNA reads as TGCGCCAGCAGTGAAGGGAGGACTAGCGGTTACAATGAGCAGTTCTTC. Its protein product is CASSEGRTSGYNEQFF.

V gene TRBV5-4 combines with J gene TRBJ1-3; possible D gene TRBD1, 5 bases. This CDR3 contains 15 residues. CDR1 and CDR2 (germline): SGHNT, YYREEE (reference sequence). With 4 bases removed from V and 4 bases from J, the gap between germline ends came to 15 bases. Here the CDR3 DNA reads TGTGCCAGCAGCCTAGGCGGGGCGCACGGAAACACCATATATTTT. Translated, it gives CASSLGGAHGNTIYF.

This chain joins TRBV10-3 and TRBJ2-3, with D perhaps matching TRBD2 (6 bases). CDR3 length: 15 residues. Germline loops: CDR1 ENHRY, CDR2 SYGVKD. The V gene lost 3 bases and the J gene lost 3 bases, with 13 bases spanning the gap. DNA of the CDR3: TGTGCCATCAGTGATAATAGCGGACGGACAGATACGCAGTATTTT. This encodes CAISDNSGRTDTQYF.

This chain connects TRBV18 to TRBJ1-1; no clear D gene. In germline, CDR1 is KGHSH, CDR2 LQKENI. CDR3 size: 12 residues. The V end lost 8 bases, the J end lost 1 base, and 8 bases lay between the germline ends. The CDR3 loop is CASRSQNTEAFF. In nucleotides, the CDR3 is TGTGCCAGCCGTAGCCAGAACACTGAAGCTTTCTTT.

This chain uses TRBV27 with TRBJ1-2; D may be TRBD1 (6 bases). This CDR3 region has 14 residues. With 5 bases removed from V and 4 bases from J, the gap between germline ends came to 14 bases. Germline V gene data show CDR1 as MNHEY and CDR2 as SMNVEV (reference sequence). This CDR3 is CASSITGMGYGYTF. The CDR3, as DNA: TGTGCCAGCAGTATCACAGGGATGGGCTATGGCTACACCTTC.

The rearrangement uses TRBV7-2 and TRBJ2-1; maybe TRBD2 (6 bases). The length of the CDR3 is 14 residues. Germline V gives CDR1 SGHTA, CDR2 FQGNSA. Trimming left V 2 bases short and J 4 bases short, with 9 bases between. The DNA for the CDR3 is TGTGCCAGCAGCTTACTAGCGACATACAATGAGCAGTTCTTC. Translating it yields CASSLLATYNEQFF.

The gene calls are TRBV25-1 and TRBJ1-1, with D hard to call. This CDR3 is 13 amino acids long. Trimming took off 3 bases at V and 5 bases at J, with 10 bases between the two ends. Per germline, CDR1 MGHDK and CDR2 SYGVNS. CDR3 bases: TGTGCCAGCAGTGATATCGGAGGGACTGAAGCTTTCTTT. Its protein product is CASSDIGGTEAFF.

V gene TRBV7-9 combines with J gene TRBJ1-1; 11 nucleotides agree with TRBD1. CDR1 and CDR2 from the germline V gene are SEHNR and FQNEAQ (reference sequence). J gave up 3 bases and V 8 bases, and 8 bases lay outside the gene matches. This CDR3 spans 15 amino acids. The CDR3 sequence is CASVRTGGGYTEAFF. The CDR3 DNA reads TGTGCCAGCGTTCGGACAGGGGGCGGATACACTGAAGCTTTCTTT.

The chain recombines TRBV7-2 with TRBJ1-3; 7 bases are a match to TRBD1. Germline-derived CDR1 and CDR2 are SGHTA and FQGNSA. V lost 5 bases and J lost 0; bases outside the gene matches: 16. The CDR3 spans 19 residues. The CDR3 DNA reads TGTGCCAGCAGCCTATCCCCACCGGGACAGTTAAGCTCTGGAAACACCATATATTTT. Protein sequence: CASSLSPPGQLSSGNTIYF.

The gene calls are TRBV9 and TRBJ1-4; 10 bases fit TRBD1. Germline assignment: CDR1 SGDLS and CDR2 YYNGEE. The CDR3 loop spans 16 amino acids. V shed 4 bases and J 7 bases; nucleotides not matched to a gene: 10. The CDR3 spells CASSLTPGTGVEKLFF. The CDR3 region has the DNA TGTGCCAGCAGCCTGACCCCAGGGACAGGGGTTGAAAAACTGTTTTTT.

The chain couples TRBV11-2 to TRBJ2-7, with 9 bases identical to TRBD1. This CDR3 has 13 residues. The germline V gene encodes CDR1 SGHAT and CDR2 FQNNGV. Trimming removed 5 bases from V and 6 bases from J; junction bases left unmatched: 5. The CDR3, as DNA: TGTGCCAGCAGCCCGCGACAGGGGGGCGAGCAGTACGTC. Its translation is CASSPRQGGEQYV.

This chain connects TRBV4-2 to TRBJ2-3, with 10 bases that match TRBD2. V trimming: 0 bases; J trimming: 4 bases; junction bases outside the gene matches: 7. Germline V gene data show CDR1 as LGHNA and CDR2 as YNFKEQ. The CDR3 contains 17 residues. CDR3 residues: CASSQEASGGAADTQYF. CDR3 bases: TGTGCCAGCAGCCAAGAGGCGAGCGGGGGGGCTGCAGATACGCAGTATTTT.

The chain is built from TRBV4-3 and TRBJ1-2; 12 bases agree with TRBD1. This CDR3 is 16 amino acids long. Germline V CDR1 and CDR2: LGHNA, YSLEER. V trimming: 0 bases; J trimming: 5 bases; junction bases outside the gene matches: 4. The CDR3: CASSQDGDRGLYGYTF. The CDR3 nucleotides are TGCGCCAGCAGCCAAGATGGGGACAGGGGGCTTTATGGCTACACCTTC.

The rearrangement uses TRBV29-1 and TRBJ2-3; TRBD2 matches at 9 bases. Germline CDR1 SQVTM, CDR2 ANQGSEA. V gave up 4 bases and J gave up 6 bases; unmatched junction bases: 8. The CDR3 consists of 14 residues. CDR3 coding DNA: TGCAGCGTTGCAACTAGCGGGTCTGTCGATACGCAGTATTTT. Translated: CSVATSGSVDTQYF.

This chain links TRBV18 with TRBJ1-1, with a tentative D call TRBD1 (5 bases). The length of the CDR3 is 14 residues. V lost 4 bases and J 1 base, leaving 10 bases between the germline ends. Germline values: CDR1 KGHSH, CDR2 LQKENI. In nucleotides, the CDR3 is TGTGCCAGCTCACAGACGCAGGGGAACACTGAAGCTTTCTTT. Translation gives CASSQTQGNTEAFF. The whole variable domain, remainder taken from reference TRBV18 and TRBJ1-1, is NAGVMQNPRHLVRRRGQEARLRCSPMKGHSHVYWYRQLPEEGLKFMVYLQKENIIDESGMPKERFSAEFPKEGPSILRIQQVVRGDSAAYFCASSQTQGNTEAFFGQGTRLTVV.

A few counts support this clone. CDR3 nucleotides: TGCGCCAGCAGCTTGGTCGCGGGGGGGACCACAGATACGCAGTATTTT. Protein sequence: CASSLVAGGTTDTQYF. The chain links TRBV5-1 to TRBJ2-3, with 9 bases lining up with TRBD2. Looked up from germline, CDR1 is SGHRS and CDR2 is YFSETQ. The V gene end was trimmed by 0 bases and the J gene end by 2 bases; junction bases not matched to a gene: 4. This CDR3 is 16 amino acids long.

The CDR3 DNA follows: TGTGCCAGCAGTTACTCCGGCGGGACAGGGGGCAATGAGCAGTTCTTC. It specifies CASSYSGGTGGNEQFF. This chain links TRBV6-2 or TRBV6-3 with TRBJ2-1; TRBD1 agrees at 11 bases. Germline trimming cut 0 bases from V and 6 bases from J; bases unmatched to any gene: 4. CDR1 is MNHEY, CDR2 SVGEGT, per germline. This CDR3 has 16 amino acids.

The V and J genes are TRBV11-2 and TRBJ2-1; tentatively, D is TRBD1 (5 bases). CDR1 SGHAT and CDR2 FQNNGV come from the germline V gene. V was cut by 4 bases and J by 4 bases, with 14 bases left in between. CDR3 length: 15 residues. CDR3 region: CASSSGLTDYNEQFF. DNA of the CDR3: TGTGCCAGCAGCTCGGGCCTGACAGATTACAATGAGCAGTTCTTC.

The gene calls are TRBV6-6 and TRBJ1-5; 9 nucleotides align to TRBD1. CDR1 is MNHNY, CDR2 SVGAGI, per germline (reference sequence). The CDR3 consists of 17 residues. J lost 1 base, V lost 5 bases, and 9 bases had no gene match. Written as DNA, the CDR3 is TGTGCCAGCAGTCCACTGGACAGGGGACGGAGCAATCAGCCCCAGCATTTT. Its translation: CASSPLDRGRSNQPQHF.

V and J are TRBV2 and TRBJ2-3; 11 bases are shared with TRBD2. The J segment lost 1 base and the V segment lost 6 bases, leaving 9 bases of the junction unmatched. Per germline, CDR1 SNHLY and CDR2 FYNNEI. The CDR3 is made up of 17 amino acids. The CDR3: CASRQLGLAVRTDTQYF. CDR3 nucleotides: TGTGCCAGCAGGCAATTGGGACTAGCGGTTCGCACAGATACGCAGTATTTT. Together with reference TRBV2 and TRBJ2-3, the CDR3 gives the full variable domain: EPEVTQTPSHQVTQMGQEVILRCVPISNHLYFYWYRQILGQKVEFLVSFYNNEISEKSEIFDDQFSVERPDGSNFTLKIRSTKLEDSAMYFCASRQLGLAVRTDTQYFGPGTRLTVL.

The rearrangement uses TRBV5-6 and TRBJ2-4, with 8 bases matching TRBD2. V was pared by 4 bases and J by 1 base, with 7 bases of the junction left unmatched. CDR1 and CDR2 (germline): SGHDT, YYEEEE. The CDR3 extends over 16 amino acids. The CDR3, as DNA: TGTGCCAGCAGCGGGGGGACTAGTGGGGCCAAAAACATTCAGTACTTC. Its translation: CASSGGTSGAKNIQYF.

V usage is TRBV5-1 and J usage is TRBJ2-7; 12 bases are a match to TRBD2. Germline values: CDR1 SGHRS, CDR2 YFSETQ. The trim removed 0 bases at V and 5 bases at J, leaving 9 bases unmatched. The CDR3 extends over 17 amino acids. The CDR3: CASSLGLAGGGSNEQYV. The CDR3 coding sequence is TGCGCCAGCAGCTTGGGTCTAGCGGGAGGGGGGTCCAACGAGCAGTACGTC.

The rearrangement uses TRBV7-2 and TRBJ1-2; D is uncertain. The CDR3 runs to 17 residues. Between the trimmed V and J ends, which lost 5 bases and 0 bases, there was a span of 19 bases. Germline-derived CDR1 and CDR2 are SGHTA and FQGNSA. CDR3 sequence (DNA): TGTGCCAGCAGCCCAGGAGGTGTTGTTAGAGCTAACTATGGCTACACCTTC. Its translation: CASSPGGVVRANYGYTF.

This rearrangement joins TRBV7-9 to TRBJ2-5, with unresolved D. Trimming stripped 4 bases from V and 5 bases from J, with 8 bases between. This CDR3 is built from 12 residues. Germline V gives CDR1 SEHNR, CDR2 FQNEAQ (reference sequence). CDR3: CASSSHTETQYF. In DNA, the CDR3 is TGTGCCAGCAGCTCCCACACGGAGACCCAGTACTTC. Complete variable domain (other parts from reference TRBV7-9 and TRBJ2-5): DTGVSQNPRHKITKRGQNVTFRCDPISEHNRLYWYRQTLGQGPEFLTYFQNEAQLEKSRLLSDRFSAERPKGSFSTLEIQRTEQGDSAMYLCASSSHTETQYFGPGTRLLVL.

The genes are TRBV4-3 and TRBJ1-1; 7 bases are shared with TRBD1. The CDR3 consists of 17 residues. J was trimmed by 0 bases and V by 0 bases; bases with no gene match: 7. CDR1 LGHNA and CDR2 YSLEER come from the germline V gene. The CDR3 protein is CASSQDPPTGVNTEAFF. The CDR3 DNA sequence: TGCGCCAGCAGCCAAGATCCCCCCACAGGGGTGAACACTGAAGCTTTCTTT.

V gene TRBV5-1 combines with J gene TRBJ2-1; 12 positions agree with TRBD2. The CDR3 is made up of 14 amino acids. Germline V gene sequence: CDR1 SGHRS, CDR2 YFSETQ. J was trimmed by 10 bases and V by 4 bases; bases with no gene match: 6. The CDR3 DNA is TGCGCCAGCAGCAAGGGGACTAGCGGGTTGGAGCAGTTCTTC. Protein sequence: CASSKGTSGLEQFF.